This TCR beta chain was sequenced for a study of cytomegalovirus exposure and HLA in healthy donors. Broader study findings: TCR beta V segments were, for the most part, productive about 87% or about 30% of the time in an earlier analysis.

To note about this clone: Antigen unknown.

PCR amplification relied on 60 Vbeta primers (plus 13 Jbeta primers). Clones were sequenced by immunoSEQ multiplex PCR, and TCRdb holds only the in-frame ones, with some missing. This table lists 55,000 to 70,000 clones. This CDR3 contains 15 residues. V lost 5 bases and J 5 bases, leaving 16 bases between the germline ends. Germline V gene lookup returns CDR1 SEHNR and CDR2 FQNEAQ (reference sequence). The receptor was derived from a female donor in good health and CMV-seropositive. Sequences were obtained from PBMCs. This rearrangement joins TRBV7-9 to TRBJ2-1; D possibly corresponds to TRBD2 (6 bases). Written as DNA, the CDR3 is TGTGCCAGCAGCCCCACCGGGGGAGCAGACAATGAGCAGTTCTTC. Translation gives CASSPTGGADNEQFF.